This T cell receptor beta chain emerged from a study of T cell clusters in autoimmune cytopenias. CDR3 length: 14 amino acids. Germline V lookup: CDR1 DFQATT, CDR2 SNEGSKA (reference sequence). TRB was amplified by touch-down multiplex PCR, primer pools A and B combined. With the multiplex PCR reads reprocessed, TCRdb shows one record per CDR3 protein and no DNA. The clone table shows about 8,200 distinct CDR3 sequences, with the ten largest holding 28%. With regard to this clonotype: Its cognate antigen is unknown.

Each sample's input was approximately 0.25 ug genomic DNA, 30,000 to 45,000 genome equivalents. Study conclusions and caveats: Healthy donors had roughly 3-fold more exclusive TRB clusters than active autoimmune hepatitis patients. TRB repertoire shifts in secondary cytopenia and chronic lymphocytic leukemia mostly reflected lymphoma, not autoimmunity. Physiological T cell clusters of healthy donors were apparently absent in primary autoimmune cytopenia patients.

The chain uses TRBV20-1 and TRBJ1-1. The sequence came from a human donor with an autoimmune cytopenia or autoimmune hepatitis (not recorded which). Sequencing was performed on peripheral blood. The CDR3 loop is CSAREWSADTEAFF.